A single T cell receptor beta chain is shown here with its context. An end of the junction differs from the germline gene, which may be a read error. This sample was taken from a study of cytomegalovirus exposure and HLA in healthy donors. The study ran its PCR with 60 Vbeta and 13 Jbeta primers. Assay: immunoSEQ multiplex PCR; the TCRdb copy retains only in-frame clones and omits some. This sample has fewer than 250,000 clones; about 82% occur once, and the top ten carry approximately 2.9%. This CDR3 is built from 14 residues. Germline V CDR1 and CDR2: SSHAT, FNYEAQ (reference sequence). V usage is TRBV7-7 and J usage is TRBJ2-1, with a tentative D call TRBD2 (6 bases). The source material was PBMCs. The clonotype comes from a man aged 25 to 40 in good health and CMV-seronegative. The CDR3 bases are TGTGCTAGCAGCTTGGCGGGACCCTCCGCTGAGCAGTTCTTC. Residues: CASSLAGPSAEQFF.